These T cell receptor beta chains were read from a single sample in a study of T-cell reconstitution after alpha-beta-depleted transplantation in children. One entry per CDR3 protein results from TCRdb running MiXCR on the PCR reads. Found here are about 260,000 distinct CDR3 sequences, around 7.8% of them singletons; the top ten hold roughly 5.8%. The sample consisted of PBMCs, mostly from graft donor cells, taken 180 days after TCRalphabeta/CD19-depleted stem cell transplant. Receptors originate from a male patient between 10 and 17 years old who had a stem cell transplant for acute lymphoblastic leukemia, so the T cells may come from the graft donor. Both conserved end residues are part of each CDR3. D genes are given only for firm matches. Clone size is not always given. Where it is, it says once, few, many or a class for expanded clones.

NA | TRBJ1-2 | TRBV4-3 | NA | TGCGCCAGCAGCCCCCAAACAGGCCATAACTATGGCTACACCTTC | CASSPQTGHNYGYTF
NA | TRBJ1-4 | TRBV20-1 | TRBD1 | TGCAGTGCTGAAAAAATGACAGGGGGAGTTGAAAAACTGTTTTTT | CSAEKMTGGVEKLFF
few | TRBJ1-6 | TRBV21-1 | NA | TGTGCCAGCAGCTCCCGGGACTGCTCTAACTCCTATAATTCACCCCTCCACTTT | CASSSRDCSNSYNSPLHF
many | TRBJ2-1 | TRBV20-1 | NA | TGCAGTGCTAGCTGGACGGGGGCCCCATACAATGAGCAGTTCTTC | CSASWTGAPYNEQFF
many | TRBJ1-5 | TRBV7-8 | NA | TGTGCCAGCAGCTTAAGTTGGGCAGGCTATGCAGTCAATCAGCCCCAGCATTTT | CASSLSWAGYAVNQPQHF
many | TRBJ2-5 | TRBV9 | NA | TGTGCCAGCAGCGTTCGGGTGGGCGAGACCCAGTACTTC | CASSVRVGETQYF
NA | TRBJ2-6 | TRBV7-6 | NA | TGTGCCAGCAGCCCCGTATCCGGGACAACCTCTGGGGCCAACGTCCTGACTTTC | CASSPVSGTTSGANVLTF
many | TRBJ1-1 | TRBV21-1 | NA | TGTGCCAGCAGCAATAGGGAGGGGAACACTGAAGCTTTCTTT | CASSNREGNTEAFF
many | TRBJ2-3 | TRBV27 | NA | TGTGCCAGCAGGGGAACTAGGGGGGGCAATACGCAGTATTTT | CASRGTRGGNTQYF
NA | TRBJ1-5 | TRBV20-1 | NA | TGCAGTGCTAGTGGGCCAGGCAGTCAGCCCCAGCATTTT | CSASGPGSQPQHF
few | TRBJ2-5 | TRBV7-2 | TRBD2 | TGTGCCAGCAGCTTAGCATCTCGGACTAGACAAGAGACCCAGTACTTC | CASSLASRTRQETQYF
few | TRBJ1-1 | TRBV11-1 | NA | TGTGCCAGCAGCTTACAACGTATGAACACTGAAGCTTTCTTT | CASSLQRMNTEAFF
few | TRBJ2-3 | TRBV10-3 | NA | TGTGCCATCAGTGCGGAGGTGGCGCAGTATTTT | CAISAEVAQYF
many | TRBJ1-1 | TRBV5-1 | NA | TGCGCCAGCAGCTTGGCCAGTCAAAGAAACACTGAAGCTTTCTTT | CASSLASQRNTEAFF
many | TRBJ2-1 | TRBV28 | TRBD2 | TGTGCCAGCAGTTTATTGGGCGGGAGAAGGTACAATGAGCAGTTCTTC | CASSLLGGRRYNEQFF
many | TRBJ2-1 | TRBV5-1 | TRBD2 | TGCGCCAGCAGCTTAAACAGCGGGGGTGACAATGAGCAGTTCTTC | CASSLNSGGDNEQFF
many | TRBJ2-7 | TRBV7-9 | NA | TGTGCCAGCAGCTTACGACAGGCTAGCTACGAGCAGTACTTC | CASSLRQASYEQYF
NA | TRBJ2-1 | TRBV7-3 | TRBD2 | TGTGCCAGCAGCTTGCTGGGGGGGGGTCCCTACAATGAGCAGTTCTTC | CASSLLGGGPYNEQFF
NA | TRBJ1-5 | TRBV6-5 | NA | TGTGCCAGCAGCCTCCGGGGGGGGGGCAATCAGCCCCAGCATTTT | CASSLRGGGNQPQHF
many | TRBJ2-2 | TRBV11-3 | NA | TGTGCCAGCAGCCTCCTAACCGGGGAGCTGTTTTTT | CASSLLTGELFF
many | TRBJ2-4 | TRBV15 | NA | TGTGCCACCAGCAGGGCAGGGGGGAGCATTCAGTACTTC | CATSRAGGSIQYF
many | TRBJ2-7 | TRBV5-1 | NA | TGCGCCAGCACCGGGGGCGATTCCACCTACGAGCAGTACTTC | CASTGGDSTYEQYF
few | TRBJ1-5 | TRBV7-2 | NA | TGTGCCAGCAGCGCCAATGGAGGGTTTAGCAATCAGCCCCAGCATTTT | CASSANGGFSNQPQHF
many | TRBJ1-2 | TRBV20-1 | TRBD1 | TGCAGTGCCTGGGACAGGGCCACCTATGGCTACACCTTC | CSAWDRATYGYTF
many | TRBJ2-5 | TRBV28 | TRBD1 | TGTGCCAGCAGTTTAGAGGGGACAGGGCGTCTACAAGAGACCCAGTACTTC | CASSLEGTGRLQETQYF
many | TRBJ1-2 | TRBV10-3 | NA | TGTGCCATCAGCCCGCGGCACTATGGCTACACCTTC | CAISPRHYGYTF
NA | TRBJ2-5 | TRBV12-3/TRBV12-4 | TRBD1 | TGTGCCAGCAGACGGACAGGGATGGTGTGGGAGACCCAGTACTTC | CASRRTGMVWETQYF
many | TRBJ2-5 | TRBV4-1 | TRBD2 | TGCGCCAGCAGTGCGGGGGGCCTGGAGACCCAGTACTTC | CASSAGGLETQYF
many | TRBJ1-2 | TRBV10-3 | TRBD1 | TGTGCCATCAGGAACCTGGGACAGCCTAACTATGGCTACACCTTC | CAIRNLGQPNYGYTF
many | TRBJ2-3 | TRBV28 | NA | TGTGCCAGCAGTTGGCCTAGGGGAGATACGCAGTATTTT | CASSWPRGDTQYF
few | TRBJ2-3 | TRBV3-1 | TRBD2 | TGTGCCAGCAGCCAAGATAAGTTCGGGGGGACGACAGATACGCAGTATTTT | CASSQDKFGGTTDTQYF
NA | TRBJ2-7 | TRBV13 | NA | TGTGCCAGCAGCCCCCGGGGAGGTAGGGAATACTTC | CASSPRGGREYF
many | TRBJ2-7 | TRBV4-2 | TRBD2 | TGTGCCAGCAGCCAAGACGGGACTAGCTCTTACGAGCAGTACTTC | CASSQDGTSSYEQYF
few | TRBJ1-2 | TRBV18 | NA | TGTGCCAGCTCACCACGAGAGGGGGTCCATGGCTACACCTTC | CASSPREGVHGYTF
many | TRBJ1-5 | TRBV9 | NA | TGTGCCAGCAGCGGCACAGGAAGCAATCAGCCCCAGCATTTT | CASSGTGSNQPQHF
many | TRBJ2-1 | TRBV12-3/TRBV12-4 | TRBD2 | TGTGCCAGCAGTTTGACTAGCGGGGGGGCCGAGCAGTTCTTC | CASSLTSGGAEQFF
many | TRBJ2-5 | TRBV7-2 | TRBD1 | TGTGCCAGCAGCTCAGGGGGACAGGGGATATCGATGGGGACCCAGTACTTC | CASSSGGQGISMGTQYF
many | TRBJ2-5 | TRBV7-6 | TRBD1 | TGTGCCAGCAGCTTAGGGACAGGGAGAGCCCAAGAGACCCAGTACTTC | CASSLGTGRAQETQYF
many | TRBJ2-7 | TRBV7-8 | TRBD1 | TGTGCCAGCAGCTCCGGGACAGGGGGTTTTTGGTACGAGCAGTACTTC | CASSSGTGGFWYEQYF